This T cell receptor (beta chain) came from a study of T-cell reconstitution after alpha-beta-depleted transplantation in children. Study conclusions and caveats: There were reportedly several hundred expanded graft clones from which alpha-beta T cells came about two months after transplant. TCRbeta diversity was high at day 60 in some patients (a result of surviving recipient T cells and thymic progenitors). Diversity and T-cell counts at one year after transplant derived mostly from new T cells.

As to this clonotype: Its target is not known.

This sample's TCRbeta library carried unique molecular identifier barcodes. MiXCR, applied by TCRdb to the PCR reads, yields one record per CDR3 protein. The sample holds some 120,000 distinct CDR3 sequences; 10% are singletons and the top ten take 34%. The CDR3 consists of 15 residues. Germline V gene lookup returns CDR1 DFQATT and CDR2 SNEGSKA (reference sequence). The V and J ends lost 3 bases and 3 bases respectively, with 15 bases between them. The rearrangement joins TRBV20-1 to TRBJ2-1; maybe TRBD2 (6 bases). The TCR was taken from a boy aged 2-15 years with acute lymphoblastic leukemia, due to receive a stem cell transplant. The sequences come from PBMCs, collected before TCRalphabeta/CD19-depleted stem cell transplant. The CDR3 loop is CSASHSGEFYNEQFF. CDR3 in DNA: TGCAGTGCTAGTCATAGCGGAGAGTTCTACAATGAGCAGTTCTTC.